The 16 T cell receptor beta chains given below trace back to one sample, sequenced in a study of monozygotic twins with inflammatory bowel disease. TCRdb reprocessed the 5' RACE reads and reports one entry per CDR3 protein, with no DNA. Found here are about 150,000 distinct CDR3 sequences; the top ten clones hold over 1%. The sequenced material came from blood. Receptors originate from a human donor with ulcerative colitis or Crohn's disease, or a healthy co-twin of an affected twin (not recorded which).

The chain combines TRBV28 with TRBJ2-1; without DNA, the TCRdb call of TRBD2 cannot be checked. The CDR3 loop spans 15 amino acids. Germline V gene lookup returns CDR1 MDHEN and CDR2 SYDVKM. The CDR3 sequence: CASRISGRDYNEQFF.

The V call is TRBV7-2, the J call TRBJ2-4; the TCRdb D gene call, TRBD1, has no DNA to confirm it. Germline loops: CDR1 SGHTA, CDR2 FQGNSA. The CDR3 is made up of 12 amino acids. CDR3 protein: CASSPSGDRQYF.

The V and J genes are TRBV20-1 and TRBJ2-1; without DNA, the TCRdb call of TRBD2 cannot be checked. Germline CDR1 and CDR2: DFQATT and SNEGSKA (reference sequence). The CDR3 runs 19 residues. The CDR3 is CSARPIPAPTRTIYNEQFF.

CDR3 region: CASSYRTGRYYEQYF. The chain recombines TRBV6-5 with TRBJ2-7; TCRdb outputs TRBD1, but without DNA this stays unchecked. Looked up from germline, CDR1 is MNHEY and CDR2 is SVGAGI. The CDR3 totals 15 residues.

The rearrangement uses TRBV19 and TRBJ2-7; TCRdb's D gene call, TRBD2, goes unchecked for lack of DNA. The germline CDR1 and CDR2 sequences are LNHDA and SQIVND (reference sequence). The CDR3 sequence is 13 residues long. The CDR3 loop is CASRLGGTYEQYF.

The rearrangement links TRBV7-8 to TRBJ1-1; the TCRdb call, TRBD1, lacks DNA for checking. Germline V CDR1 and CDR2: SGHVS, FQNEAQ. The CDR3 totals 18 residues. CDR3 loop: CASSSPQGQGHLNTEAFF.

V and J are TRBV29-1 and TRBJ2-3; lacking DNA, the TRBD1 call made by TCRdb goes unchecked. Germline-derived CDR1 and CDR2 are SQVTM and ANQGSEA. The CDR3 contains 14 residues. The CDR3 sequence: CSVEPQGGTDTQYF.

This chain joins TRBV10-3 and TRBJ2-7; without DNA, the TCRdb call of TRBD1 cannot be checked. Germline-derived CDR1 and CDR2 are ENHRY and SYGVKD. The CDR3 length is 12 residues. CDR3 residues: CAISGTGYEQYF.

This chain connects TRBV9 to TRBJ1-2. The CDR3 contains 15 residues. Looked up from germline, CDR1 is SGDLS and CDR2 is YYNGEE. The CDR3: CASSARVDSYYGYTF.

The chain links TRBV5-4 to TRBJ1-6; TCRdb names TRBD1, which stays unverified in the absence of DNA. The CDR3 is made up of 14 amino acids. The germline V gene encodes CDR1 SGHNT and CDR2 YYREEE (reference sequence). CDR3: CASSLGAGYSPLHF.

This CDR3 reads CAGSRLTSSSYNSPLHF. The rearrangement joins TRBV28 to TRBJ1-6. The CDR3 extends over 17 amino acids. Looked up from germline, CDR1 is MDHEN and CDR2 is SYDVKM.

V is TRBV5-1 and J is TRBJ1-4; without DNA, the TCRdb call of TRBD1 cannot be checked. Germline V lookup: CDR1 SGHRS, CDR2 YFSETQ. The length of the CDR3 is 15 residues. The CDR3 spells CASSLTRGTGEKLFF.

V and J are TRBV27 and TRBJ2-6; TCRdb reports TRBD1, a call that lacks DNA to check it against. From germline, CDR1 is MNHEY and CDR2 SMNVEV (reference sequence). The CDR3 consists of 14 residues. The CDR3 loop reads CASRQGEYPNVLTF. Combining the CDR3 with reference TRBV27 and TRBJ2-6 gives the whole variable domain EAQVTQNPRYLITVTGKKLTVTCSQNMNHEYMSWYRQDPGLGLRQIYYSMNVEVTDKGDVPEGYKVSRKEKRNFPLILESPSPNQTSLYFCASRQGEYPNVLTFGAGSRLTVL.

The V gene is TRBV20-1, the J gene TRBJ2-1; as DNA is missing, the TRBD2 call by TCRdb cannot be tested. Germline V gene lookup returns CDR1 DFQATT and CDR2 SNEGSKA (reference sequence). The CDR3 is made up of 15 amino acids. CDR3 sequence: CSARPPSGSLGEQFF.

The genes are TRBV2 and TRBJ2-4; the D gene TCRdb calls, TRBD1, cannot be checked with no DNA. This CDR3 has 16 residues. Germline V gives CDR1 SNHLY, CDR2 FYNNEI. CDR3: CASNPYDGLAKNIQYF.

V is TRBV5-1 and J is TRBJ1-1. The CDR3 has 13 amino acids. The germline gives CDR1 SGHRS, CDR2 YFSETQ. CDR3 loop: CASSLYVGTEAFF.